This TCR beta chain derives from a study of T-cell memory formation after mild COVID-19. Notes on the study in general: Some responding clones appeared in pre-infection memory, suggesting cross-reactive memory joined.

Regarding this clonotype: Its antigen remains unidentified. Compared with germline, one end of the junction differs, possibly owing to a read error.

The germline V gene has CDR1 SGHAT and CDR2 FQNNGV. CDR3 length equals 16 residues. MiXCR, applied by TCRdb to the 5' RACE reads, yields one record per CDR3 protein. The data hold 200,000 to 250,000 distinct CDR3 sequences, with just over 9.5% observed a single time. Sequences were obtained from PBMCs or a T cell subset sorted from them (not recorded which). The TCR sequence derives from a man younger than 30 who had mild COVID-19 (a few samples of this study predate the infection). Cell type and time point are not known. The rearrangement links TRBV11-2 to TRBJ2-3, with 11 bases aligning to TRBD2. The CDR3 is CSSSSLLAGGTDTQYF. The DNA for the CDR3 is TGTTCCAGCAGCTCCCTTCTAGCGGGGGGAACAGATACGCAGTATTTT.